The next 17 T cell receptor beta chains were all read from a single sample in a study of T cell responses to AZD1222 COVID-19 vaccine (dated by TCRdb to about 2021). Library preparation used the immunoSEQ multiplex PCR assay. TCRdb retrieved this table from immuneACCESS and kept in-frame rearrangements only. Not all clones are present; in checked studies, unresolved V genes account for under half, and no reason is known for the remainder. The sample table lists roughly 110,000 clones, roughly 91% of them with a count of one. The top ten clonotypes cover 7.5% to 9% of the sample. The sample's time point label, in plain terms: about 28 days (+/-7) after the second vaccine dose. The sample here was peripheral blood, taken 28 days after the second AZD1222 dose. The source is an adult who received the AZD1222 COVID-19 vaccine.

The chain couples TRBV29-1 to TRBJ1-1; D might be TRBD1 (5 bases). The germline V gene encodes CDR1 SQVTM and CDR2 ANQGSEA. The CDR3 contains 13 residues. Between the trimmed V and J ends, which lost 4 bases and 2 bases, there was a span of 11 bases. CDR3 nucleotides: TGCAGCGTTGTTGGCAGGGCTAACACTGAAGCTTTCTTT. Translating gives CSVVGRANTEAFF. The full variable domain, with the rest looked up from reference TRBV29-1 and TRBJ1-1, is SAVISQKPSRDICQRGTSLTIQCQVDSQVTMMFWYRQQPGQSLTLIATANQGSEATYESGFVIDKFPISRPNLTFSTLTVSNMSPEDSSIYLCSVVGRANTEAFFGQGTRLTVV.

The V call is TRBV6-1, the J call TRBJ1-5, with 7 bases fitting TRBD1. The V gene's germline CDR1 is MNHNS and CDR2 SASEGT. This CDR3 spans 15 amino acids. V was clipped by 0 bases and J by 6 bases; unmatched bases: 5. CDR3 protein: CASSEAGTVSQPQHF. The CDR3 bases are TGTGCCAGCAGTGAAGCGGGGACAGTAAGTCAGCCCCAGCATTTT.

The chain recombines TRBV3-1 (or the pseudogene TRBV3-2) with TRBJ2-7; no clear D gene. The CDR3 extends over 14 amino acids. The germline V and J ends were trimmed by 2 bases and 1 base, with 9 bases remaining between them. The germline CDR1 and CDR2 sequences are LGHDT and YNNKEL (reference sequence). CDR3 DNA sequence: TGTGCCAGCAGCCAACCGGGTTTGTCCTACGAGCAGTACTTC. Its protein is CASSQPGLSYEQYF.

The rearrangement uses TRBV13 and TRBJ2-1, with D perhaps matching TRBD1 or TRBD2 (5 bases each). V gave up 1 base and J gave up 8 bases, with 18 bases separating them. The germline gives CDR1 PRHDT, CDR2 FYEKMQ (reference sequence). The CDR3 has 16 amino acids. As DNA, the CDR3 is TGTGCCAGCAGCTTAGTTCGCCAGGGACCCAGGGATGAGCAGTTCTTC. Translation: CASSLVRQGPRDEQFF.

V usage is TRBV2 and J usage is TRBJ1-4; D is unresolved. The V end was cut by 9 bases, the J end by 8 bases, with 10 bases between. The CDR3 is made up of 11 amino acids. Per germline, CDR1 SNHLY and CDR2 FYNNEI. Here the CDR3 DNA reads TGTGCCAGTCGGACTATCGAAAAACTGTTTTTT. Translating gives CASRTIEKLFF. Supplemented by reference TRBV2 and TRBJ1-4, the full variable domain reads EPEVTQTPSHQVTQMGQEVILRCVPISNHLYFYWYRQILGQKVEFLVSFYNNEISEKSEIFDDQFSVERPDGSNFTLKIRSTKLEDSAMYFCASRTIEKLFFGSGTQLSVL.

This rearrangement joins TRBV6-2 or TRBV6-3 to TRBJ1-2, with D hard to call. The germline gives CDR1 MNHEY, CDR2 SVGEGT. V was shortened by 4 bases and J by 7 bases, with 10 bases between the two germline ends. The CDR3 covers 12 residues. The DNA of the CDR3 is TGTGCCAGCAGTTTTCAGAGCTCTGGCTACACCTTC. Translated: CASSFQSSGYTF.

Worth noting for this clone: The same CDR3 can be traced to other DNA sequences in this sample. The rearrangement uses TRBV7-9 and TRBJ2-5; 7 nucleotides agree with TRBD2. This CDR3 has 14 residues. V trimming: 0 bases; J trimming: 2 bases; junction bases outside the gene matches: 0. The germline gives CDR1 SEHNR, CDR2 FQNEAQ (reference sequence). The CDR3 region is CASSLAGGQETQYF. The CDR3 DNA reads TGTGCCAGCAGCTTAGCGGGGGGGCAAGAGACCCAGTACTTC.

The chain couples TRBV5-1 to TRBJ1-1; tentative D call: TRBD1 (5 bases). Trimming cost V 0 bases and J 3 bases, with 12 bases left between them. In germline, CDR1 is SGHRS, CDR2 YFSETQ. The length of the CDR3 is 15 residues. The CDR3 region has the DNA TGCGCCAGCAGCTTGGGTGGGGGTTGGGACACTGAAGCTTTCTTT. Translation: CASSLGGGWDTEAFF.

This rearrangement joins TRBV5-6 to TRBJ1-4; 10 bases agree with TRBD1. Germline loops: CDR1 SGHDT, CDR2 YYEEEE. With V trimmed by 2 bases and J by 8 bases, 3 bases remained unmatched. CDR3 length: 14 amino acids. Here the CDR3 DNA reads TGTGCCAGCAGCTTACCGGGACAGGGGGAAAAACTGTTTTTT. Translation gives CASSLPGQGEKLFF.

V and J are TRBV5-1 and TRBJ2-3, with D tentatively TRBD2 (6 bases). Trimming shortened V by 9 bases and J by 3 bases, and 17 bases separated the two germline ends. Germline V CDR1 and CDR2: SGHRS, YFSETQ. The CDR3 is 14 residues long. The CDR3 nucleotides are TGCGCCACCCAGGGCGGGGAAGCGACAGATACGCAGTATTTT. This encodes CATQGGEATDTQYF.

The V gene is TRBV14, the J gene TRBJ2-7; D gene uncertain. Germline CDR1 reads SGHDN; CDR2 reads FVKESK. Trimming shortened V by 0 bases and J by 5 bases, and 11 bases separated the two germline ends. This CDR3 is built from 14 residues. CDR3 in DNA: TGTGCCAGCAGCCAAGATCTGGGAACAGACGAGCAGTACTTC. Its translation is CASSQDLGTDEQYF.

This chain uses TRBV24-1 with TRBJ2-1, with no clear D. V lost 3 bases and J 5 bases, leaving 4 bases between the germline ends. The CDR3 extends over 12 amino acids. Germline V gene data show CDR1 as KGHDR and CDR2 as SFDVKD. CDR3 coding DNA: TGTGCCACCAGTGATCGGAACAATGAGCAGTTCTTC. This sequence encodes CATSDRNNEQFF.

The chain uses TRBV19 and TRBJ1-2, with unresolved D. Between the trimmed V and J ends, which lost 3 bases and 1 base, there was a span of 9 bases. Germline CDR1 is LNHDA and CDR2 is SQIVND (reference sequence). This CDR3 has 14 residues. For the CDR3, the DNA is TGTGCCAGTAGTATTTTCGACGTTAACTATGGCTACACCTTC. It encodes CASSIFDVNYGYTF.

V gene TRBV19 combines with J gene TRBJ1-4; the D is unclear. Germline CDR1 reads LNHDA; CDR2 reads SQIVND (reference sequence). Trimming removed 3 bases at V and 6 bases at J, with 11 bases between. The CDR3 has 14 residues. CDR3 sequence: CASSMKALDEKLFF. CDR3 nucleotides: TGTGCCAGTAGTATGAAGGCCTTGGATGAAAAACTGTTTTTT.

This clone was observed a single time. The rearrangement joins TRBV6-5 to TRBJ1-2; maybe TRBD1 (6 bases). Germline V gives CDR1 MNHEY, CDR2 SVGAGI. Trimming took off 7 bases at V and 8 bases at J, with 17 bases between the two ends. This CDR3 region has 13 residues. CDR3 protein: CASTPPGGRGYTF. The CDR3, as DNA: TGTGCCAGCACCCCCCCCGGGGGCAGGGGCTACACCTTC.

The chain carries TRBV7-2 and TRBJ2-3, with 8 bases that match TRBD2. V shed 6 bases, J shed 0 bases, and the junction held 8 bases outside the gene matches. In germline, CDR1 is SGHTA, CDR2 FQGNSA. The CDR3 spans 16 residues. The DNA of the CDR3 is TGTGCCAGCAGGGTCGCGGCGGGGGGAAGCACAGATACGCAGTATTTT. This gives the protein CASRVAAGGSTDTQYF.

The chain couples TRBV4-1 to TRBJ2-2; D may be TRBD1 (6 bases). Germline V CDR1 and CDR2: MGHRA, YSYEKL. The CDR3 sequence is 15 residues long. The germline V and J ends were trimmed by 1 base and 3 bases, with 9 bases remaining between them. DNA for the CDR3: TGCGCCAGCAGCCAAGGACAGGAGTACACCGGGGAGCTGTTTTTT. It encodes CASSQGQEYTGELFF.